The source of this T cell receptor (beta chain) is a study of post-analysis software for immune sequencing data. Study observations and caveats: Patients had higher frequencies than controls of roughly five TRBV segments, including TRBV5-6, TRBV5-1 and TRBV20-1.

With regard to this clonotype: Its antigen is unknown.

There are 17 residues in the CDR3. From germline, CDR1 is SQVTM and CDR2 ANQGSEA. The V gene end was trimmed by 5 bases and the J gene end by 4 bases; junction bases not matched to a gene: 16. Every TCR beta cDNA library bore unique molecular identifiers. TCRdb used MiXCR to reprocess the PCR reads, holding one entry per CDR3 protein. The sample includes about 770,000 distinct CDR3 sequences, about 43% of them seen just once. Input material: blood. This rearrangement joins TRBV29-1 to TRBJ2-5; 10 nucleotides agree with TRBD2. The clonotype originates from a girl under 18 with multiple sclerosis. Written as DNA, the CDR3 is TGCAGCGTTCCTTGGAGACAGCGGGAGGGGGGGCGAGAGACCCAGTACTTC. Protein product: CSVPWRQREGGRETQYF. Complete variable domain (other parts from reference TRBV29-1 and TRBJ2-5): SAVISQKPSRDICQRGTSLTIQCQVDSQVTMMFWYRQQPGQSLTLIATANQGSEATYESGFVIDKFPISRPNLTFSTLTVSNMSPEDSSIYLCSVPWRQREGGRETQYFGPGTRLLVL.